This TCR beta chain is drawn from a study of T cells and Merkel cell carcinoma outcomes. Points from the study as a whole: Repertoire plus T-cell density reportedly predicted Merkel cell carcinoma outcomes.

CDR1 SGDLS and CDR2 YYNGEE come from the germline V gene. V trimming: 0 bases; J trimming: 4 bases; junction bases outside the gene matches: 4. There are 15 residues in the CDR3. A remark on this clone: Its specificity is not known.

Clones were read by immunoSEQ multiplex PCR, and TCRdb kept only the in-frame ones, dropping some. The repertoire consists of over a hundred clones, with 80% to 95% occurring once and the leading ten covering 10%. This sequence originates from a human donor with Merkel cell carcinoma. The rearrangement joins TRBV9 to TRBJ2-1, with TRBD1 matching over 7 bases. Sequencing used tumor tissue from Merkel cell carcinoma. CDR3 sequence reads: CASSVEGQIYNEQFF. The CDR3 nucleotides read TGTGCCAGCAGCGTAGAGGGACAGATTTACAATGAGCAGTTCTTC.